These 19 T cell receptor beta chains were all obtained from the same sample, sequenced in a study of cytomegalovirus exposure and HLA in healthy donors. The PCR had 60 Vbeta and 13 Jbeta primers. The protocol was immunoSEQ multiplex PCR, while the TCRdb copy is restricted to in-frame clones and leaves out a portion. This sample yields 100,000 or so clones, of which 80% to 90% are seen a single time; 1.4% belongs to the top ten. Sequencing was done on a sample of PBMCs. These receptors were collected from a middle-aged man in good health and CMV-seronegative.

In this sample, this clone turned up a few times. The V gene is TRBV6-1, the J gene TRBJ2-2; D ambiguous. The CDR3 has 14 residues. Trimming cost V 4 bases and J 4 bases, with 10 bases left between them. CDR1 and CDR2 (germline): MNHNS, SASEGT. This CDR3 is CASSARHGTGELFF. Here the CDR3 DNA reads TGTGCCAGCAGTGCGCGGCACGGCACCGGGGAGCTGTTTTTT.

The rearrangement uses TRBV27 and TRBJ2-7; TRBD2 aligns across 10 bases. Germline V lookup: CDR1 MNHEY, CDR2 SMNVEV (reference sequence). J lost 1 base, V lost 6 bases, and 6 bases had no gene match. The CDR3 has 15 amino acids. Here the CDR3 reads CASSTSGGGSYEQYF. The DNA for the CDR3 is TGTGCCAGCAGCACGAGCGGGGGGGGATCCTACGAGCAGTACTTC.

On this clone itself: Other DNA sequences of this sample code for an identical CDR3. J is TRBJ1-4 and V is TRBV18; D might be TRBD1 (5 bases). This CDR3 region has 14 residues. The germline V gene has CDR1 KGHSH and CDR2 LQKENI. The ends were cut back, 2 bases at V and 8 bases at J, with 12 bases in the middle. DNA for the CDR3: TGTGCCAGCTCACCAGGGCAGGGTAGCGAAAAACTGTTTTTT. This gives the protein CASSPGQGSEKLFF. Full variable domain (rest looked up from reference TRBV18 and TRBJ1-4): NAGVMQNPRHLVRRRGQEARLRCSPMKGHSHVYWYRQLPEEGLKFMVYLQKENIIDESGMPKERFSAEFPKEGPSILRIQQVVRGDSAAYFCASSPGQGSEKLFFGSGTQLSVL.

This clone has only a few counts. This rearrangement joins TRBV5-8 to TRBJ2-1; a weak D match, TRBD1 (6 bases). V was cut by 4 bases and J by 0 bases, with 8 bases left in between. CDR3 length equals 14 residues. Looked up from germline, CDR1 is SGHTS and CDR2 is YDEGEE. For the CDR3, the DNA is TGTGCCAGCAGCACAGGGTTCTCCTACAATGAGCAGTTCTTC. This encodes CASSTGFSYNEQFF.

The rearrangement links TRBV9 to TRBJ1-4; 7 positions match TRBD1. The CDR3 is 15 residues long. Germline V gene lookup returns CDR1 SGDLS and CDR2 YYNGEE. The ends lost 4 bases at V and 4 bases at J; junction bases unmatched: 7. CDR3 amino acids: CASSRRGQNNEKLFF. DNA for the CDR3: TGTGCCAGCAGCAGGAGGGGACAGAATAATGAAAAACTGTTTTTT.

This clone was detected only a few times. The chain employs TRBV7-9 and TRBJ2-1; possible D gene TRBD2, 7 bases. The length of the CDR3 is 17 residues. Between the trimmed V and J ends, which lost 2 bases and 4 bases, there was a span of 18 bases. Germline loops: CDR1 SEHNR, CDR2 FQNEAQ (reference sequence). In DNA form, the CDR3 reads TGTGCCAGCAGCTTAACGGGGGGCGGGGGACTGTACAATGAGCAGTTCTTC. This codes for CASSLTGGGGLYNEQFF.

The V gene is TRBV21-1, the J gene TRBJ2-7; TRBD1, the table's D call, was not compared with the DNA. TRBV21-1 corresponds to a pseudogene. This CDR3 contains 15 residues. The DNA for the CDR3 is TGTGCCAGCAGCTGCCCCCGGACAGGGGAATACGAGCAGTACTTC. Translation: CASSCPRTGEYEQYF.

This clone appeared once. The chain's CDR3 is CASSPRDSVYEQYF. Written as DNA, the CDR3 is TGCGCCAGCAGCCCCCGGGACAGTGTATACGAGCAGTACTTC. The gene calls are TRBV5-1 and TRBJ2-7, with TRBD1 identical over 7 bases. The CDR3 extends over 14 amino acids. Germline V lookup: CDR1 SGHRS, CDR2 YFSETQ. The J segment lost 4 bases and the V segment lost 4 bases, leaving 8 bases of the junction unmatched.

CDR3 bases: TGTGCCAGCAGCCCAGAGGGCTATGAGCAGTTCTTC. Protein sequence: CASSPEGYEQFF. The chain recombines TRBV9 with TRBJ2-1; D might be TRBD2 (5 bases). CDR3 length: 12 residues. Trimming took off 4 bases at V and 8 bases at J, with 10 bases between the two ends. Germline V gene data show CDR1 as SGDLS and CDR2 as YYNGEE.

A few counts support this clone. The chain combines TRBV4-1 with TRBJ1-6; 7 bases match TRBD1. The CDR3 is 15 residues long. The junction had 4 bases not matched to a gene; V was cut back by 1 base and J by 7 bases. CDR1 and CDR2 from the germline V gene are MGHRA and YSYEKL. CDR3 region: CASSQASGGNSPLHF. CDR3 in DNA: TGCGCCAGCAGCCAAGCGTCAGGGGGAAATTCACCCCTCCACTTT.

This rearrangement joins TRBV6-1 to TRBJ1-5, with 7 bases aligning to TRBD1. The germline gives CDR1 MNHNS, CDR2 SASEGT. The CDR3 consists of 15 residues. Germline trimming cut 2 bases from V and 5 bases from J; bases unmatched to any gene: 6. As DNA, the CDR3 is TGTGCCAGCAGTGAATCAGGGGGTACGGATCAGCCCCAGCATTTT. This codes for CASSESGGTDQPQHF.

V is TRBV6-1 and J is TRBJ1-6, with TRBD1 matching over 7 bases. V gave up 2 bases and J gave up 7 bases; unmatched junction bases: 5. The CDR3 length is 15 residues. CDR1 and CDR2 (germline): MNHNS, SASEGT. The DNA for the CDR3 is TGTGCCAGCAGTGAAATGGGACAGCTAAATTCACCCCTCCACTTT. This encodes CASSEMGQLNSPLHF.

This chain uses TRBV7-2 with TRBJ1-3; D is ambiguous. The CDR3 is made up of 14 amino acids. The ends were cut back, 1 base at V and 4 bases at J, with 8 bases in the middle. Germline V lookup: CDR1 SGHTA, CDR2 FQGNSA. The chain's CDR3 is CASSLDRWGNTIYF. The CDR3 DNA reads TGTGCCAGCAGCTTAGACAGATGGGGAAACACCATATATTTT.

The rearrangement joins TRBV30 to TRBJ1-3; D unresolved. Trimming removed 5 bases at V and 0 bases at J, with 14 bases between. Germline V gene data show CDR1 as GTSNPN and CDR2 as SVGIG (reference sequence). This CDR3 contains 15 residues. CDR3 nucleotide sequence: TGTGCCTGGGGCTTTGGGTCAGGCTCTGGAAACACCATATATTTT. It translates to CAWGFGSGSGNTIYF.

The V and J genes are TRBV7-8 and TRBJ1-5; D not resolved. There are 13 residues in the CDR3. Trimming pared 1 base from V and 5 bases from J, leaving 6 bases between. The V gene's germline CDR1 is SGHVS and CDR2 FQNEAQ. CDR3 sequence reads: CASSLGPHQPQHF. CDR3 coding DNA: TGTGCCAGCAGCTTAGGGCCTCATCAGCCCCAGCATTTT. The full variable domain, with the rest looked up from reference TRBV7-8 and TRBJ1-5, is GAGVSQSPRYKVAKRGQDVALRCDPISGHVSLFWYQQALGQGPEFLTYFQNEAQLDKSGLPSDRFFAERPEGSVSTLKIQRTQQEDSAVYLCASSLGPHQPQHFGDGTRLSIL.

This chain links TRBV9 with TRBJ1-1; 8 positions match TRBD1. Germline CDR1 SGDLS, CDR2 YYNGEE. Trimming removed 5 bases from V and 1 base from J; junction bases left unmatched: 4. CDR3 size: 14 residues. The CDR3 is CASSRQGTNTEAFF. In DNA form, the CDR3 reads TGTGCCAGCAGTAGACAGGGGACGAACACTGAAGCTTTCTTT.

The chain carries TRBV29-1 and TRBJ2-1; TRBD1 is a possible D gene (6 bases). With 4 bases removed from V and 0 bases from J, the gap between germline ends came to 19 bases. The CDR3 contains 17 residues. Germline CDR1 and CDR2: SQVTM and ANQGSEA. The DNA for the CDR3 is TGCAGCGTTGTAGGTAGGGCAGGGGATATCTCCTACAATGAGCAGTTCTTC. It codes for CSVVGRAGDISYNEQFF.

V gene TRBV6-1 combines with J gene TRBJ2-6, with TRBD2 as a possible D gene (5 bases). Trimming took off 7 bases at V and 2 bases at J, with 9 bases between the two ends. Germline assignment: CDR1 MNHNS and CDR2 SASEGT. The CDR3 sequence is 14 residues long. Here the CDR3 DNA reads TGTGCCAGCATGCGGGTTCCTGGGGCCAACGTCCTGACTTTC. Protein: CASMRVPGANVLTF.

The chain couples TRBV19 to TRBJ1-6; perhaps TRBD1 as D (6 bases). CDR3 length: 15 amino acids. The germline CDR1 and CDR2 sequences are LNHDA and SQIVND (reference sequence). The ends were cut back, 6 bases at V and 5 bases at J, with 14 bases in the middle. The CDR3 nucleotides read TGTGCCAGTAGCCGATTGGACAGAGATAATTCACCCCTCCACTTT. This translates into CASSRLDRDNSPLHF.